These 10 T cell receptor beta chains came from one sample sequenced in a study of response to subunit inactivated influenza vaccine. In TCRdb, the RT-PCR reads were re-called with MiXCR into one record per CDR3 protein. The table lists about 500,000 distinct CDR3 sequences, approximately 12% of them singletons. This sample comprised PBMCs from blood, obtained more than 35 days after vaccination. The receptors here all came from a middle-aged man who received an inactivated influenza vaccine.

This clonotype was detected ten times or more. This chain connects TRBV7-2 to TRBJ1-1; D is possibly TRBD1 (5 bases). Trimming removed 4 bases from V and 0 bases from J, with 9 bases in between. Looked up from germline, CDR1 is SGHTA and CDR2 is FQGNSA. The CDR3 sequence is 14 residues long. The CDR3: CASSWGGLNTEAFF. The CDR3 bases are TGTGCCAGCAGCTGGGGCGGCCTGAACACTGAAGCTTTCTTT.

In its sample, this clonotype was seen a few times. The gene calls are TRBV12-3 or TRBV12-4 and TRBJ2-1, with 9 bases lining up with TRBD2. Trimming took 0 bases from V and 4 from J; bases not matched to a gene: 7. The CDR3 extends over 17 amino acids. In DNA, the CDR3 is TGTGCCAGCAGTTTAGCCCTCCTAGCGGGGAGATACAATGAGCAGTTCTTC. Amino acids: CASSLALLAGRYNEQFF.

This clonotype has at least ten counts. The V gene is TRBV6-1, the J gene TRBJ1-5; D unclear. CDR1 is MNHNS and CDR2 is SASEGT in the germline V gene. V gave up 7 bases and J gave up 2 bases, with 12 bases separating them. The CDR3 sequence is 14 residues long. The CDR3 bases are TGTGCCAGCAACCTAGGTACGCGCAATCAGCCCCAGCATTTT. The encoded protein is CASNLGTRNQPQHF.

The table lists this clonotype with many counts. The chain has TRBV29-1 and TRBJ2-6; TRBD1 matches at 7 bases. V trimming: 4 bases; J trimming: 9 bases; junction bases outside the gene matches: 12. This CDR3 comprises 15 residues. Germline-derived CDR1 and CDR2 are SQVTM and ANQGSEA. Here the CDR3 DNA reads TGCAGCGTTGCCGGGACAGCGACCTCAAACAACGTCCTGACTTTC. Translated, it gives CSVAGTATSNNVLTF.

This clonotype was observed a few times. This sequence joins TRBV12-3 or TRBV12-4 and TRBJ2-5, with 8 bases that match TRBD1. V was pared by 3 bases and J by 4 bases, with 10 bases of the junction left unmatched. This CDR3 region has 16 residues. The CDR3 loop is CASSFSGGGIGETQYF. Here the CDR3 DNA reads TGTGCCAGCAGTTTCTCAGGGGGCGGGATTGGAGAGACCCAGTACTTC.

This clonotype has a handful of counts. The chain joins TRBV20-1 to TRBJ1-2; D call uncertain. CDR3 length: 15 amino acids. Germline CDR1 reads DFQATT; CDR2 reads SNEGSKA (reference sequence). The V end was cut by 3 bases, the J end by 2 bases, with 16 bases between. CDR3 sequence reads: CSARMGTPANYGYTF. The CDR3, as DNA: TGCAGTGCTAGGATGGGAACCCCCGCCAACTATGGCTACACCTTC.

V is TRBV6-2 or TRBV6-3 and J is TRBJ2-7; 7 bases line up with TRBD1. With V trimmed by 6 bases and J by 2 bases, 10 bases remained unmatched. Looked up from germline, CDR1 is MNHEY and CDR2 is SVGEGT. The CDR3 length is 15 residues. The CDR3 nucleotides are TGTGCCAGCAGCCAGCCGGACAGGCCGACCTACGAGCAGTACTTC. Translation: CASSQPDRPTYEQYF.

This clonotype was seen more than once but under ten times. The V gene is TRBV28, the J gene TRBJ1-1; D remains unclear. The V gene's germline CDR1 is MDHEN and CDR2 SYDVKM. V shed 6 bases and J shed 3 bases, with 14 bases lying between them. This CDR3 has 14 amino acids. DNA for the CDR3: TGTGCCAGCAGCCTTGAGTTGGCGGACACTGAAGCTTTCTTT. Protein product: CASSLELADTEAFF.

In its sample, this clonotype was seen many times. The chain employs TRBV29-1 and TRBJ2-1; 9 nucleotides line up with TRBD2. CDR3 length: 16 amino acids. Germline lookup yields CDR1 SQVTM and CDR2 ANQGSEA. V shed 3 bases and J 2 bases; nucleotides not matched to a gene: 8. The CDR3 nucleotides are TGCAGCGTTGACGGTCTGCGGGAGGGCCCCTACAATGAGCAGTTCTTC. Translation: CSVDGLREGPYNEQFF.

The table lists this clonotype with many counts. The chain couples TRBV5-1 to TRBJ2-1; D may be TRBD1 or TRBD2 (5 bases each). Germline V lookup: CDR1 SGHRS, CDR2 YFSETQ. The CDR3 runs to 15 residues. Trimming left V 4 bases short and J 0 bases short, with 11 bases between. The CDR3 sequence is CASSRGRSSYNEQFF. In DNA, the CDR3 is TGCGCCAGCAGCCGGGGACGGAGCTCCTACAATGAGCAGTTCTTC.